Each of the 27 T cell receptor beta chains below was sequenced from the same sample in a study of CD8 T cells in ankylosing spondylitis. Study-level findings and limits: It appeared that ankylosing spondylitis blood was characterized by a TCR beta motif of roughly 8 highly homologous variants.

TCRdb processed the 5' RACE reads anew with MiXCR; each CDR3 protein has one entry. Of around 770,000 distinct CDR3 sequences in the sample, 15% to 20% were seen once. These TCRs are of unknown antigen specificity. Specimen: blood, either unsorted or a sorted T cell fraction (not recorded which). The receptor set was obtained from a male donor with ankylosing spondylitis.

This clonotype was observed a handful of times. This chain uses TRBV5-1 with TRBJ2-1; maybe TRBD2 (6 bases). V was pared by 7 bases and J by 2 bases, with 19 bases between. CDR1 SGHRS and CDR2 YFSETQ come from the germline V gene. This CDR3 is 16 amino acids long. The CDR3 loop is CASASSGEPTYNEQFF. DNA of the CDR3: TGCGCCAGCGCATCCTCGGGGGAGCCTACCTACAATGAGCAGTTCTTC.

This chain connects TRBV20-1 to TRBJ1-1; 7 bases agree with TRBD1. Germline-derived CDR1 and CDR2 are DFQATT and SNEGSKA (reference sequence). V trimming: 0 bases; J trimming: 1 base; junction bases outside the gene matches: 8. The CDR3 sequence is 16 residues long. The CDR3 region has the DNA TGCAGTGCTAGAGATAGGAGACAGGGTGAGAACACTGAAGCTTTCTTT. Protein product: CSARDRRQGENTEAFF.

This clonotype was detected ten times or more. The chain has TRBV20-1 and TRBJ2-7; unclear D gene. This CDR3 contains 12 residues. CDR1 DFQATT and CDR2 SNEGSKA come from the germline V gene (reference sequence). V was shortened by 0 bases and J by 3 bases, with 6 bases between the two germline ends. Here the CDR3 DNA reads TGCAGTGCTAGAGATCGCGGCTACGAGCAGTACTTC. Its protein is CSARDRGYEQYF.

The chain employs TRBV12-3 or TRBV12-4 and TRBJ2-3; D may be TRBD2 (6 bases). Deletions cut 7 bases from V and 3 bases from J, with 17 bases between. CDR3 length equals 15 residues. In DNA, the CDR3 is TGTGCCAGCACACCCCGGGGGTCCCCAACAGATACGCAGTATTTT. This encodes CASTPRGSPTDTQYF.

J is TRBJ2-5 and V is TRBV11-2; 12 bases are a match to TRBD2. This CDR3 comprises 17 residues. V was pared by 3 bases and J by 3 bases, with 8 bases of the junction left unmatched. Germline V gene lookup returns CDR1 SGHAT and CDR2 FQNNGV. In DNA form, the CDR3 reads TGTGCCAGCAGCTTTTTTCGACTAGCGGGAGCGGAAGAGACCCAGTACTTC. Translated: CASSFFRLAGAEETQYF.

There are a few counts of this clonotype. The chain links TRBV20-1 to TRBJ2-1; a weak D match, TRBD2 (5 bases). The CDR3 spans 14 residues. Germline CDR1 DFQATT, CDR2 SNEGSKA (reference sequence). Trimming removed 3 bases at V and 6 bases at J, with 15 bases between. CDR3 nucleotides: TGCAGTGCTAGGGACCCGTCCGAGGGCAATGAGCAGTTCTTC. Protein product: CSARDPSEGNEQFF.

This clonotype came up a few times. The chain carries TRBV20-1 and TRBJ2-7, with 8 positions matching TRBD1. Germline V gene lookup returns CDR1 DFQATT and CDR2 SNEGSKA (reference sequence). The CDR3 spans 15 residues. V gave up 0 bases and J gave up 4 bases; unmatched junction bases: 8. The CDR3, as DNA: TGCAGTGCTAGAGATCCCTACAGGGGGAGGTACGAGCAGTACTTC. As protein: CSARDPYRGRYEQYF.

This clonotype was seen a few times. This chain links TRBV7-2 with TRBJ1-5; 7 bases map to TRBD1. CDR1 and CDR2 from the germline V gene are SGHTA and FQGNSA. This CDR3 region has 16 residues. V lost 2 bases, J lost 0 bases, and 4 bases stayed unmatched. The DNA of the CDR3 is TGTGCCAGCAGCTTAAAAACAGGGGATAGCAATCAGCCCCAGCATTTT. It codes for CASSLKTGDSNQPQHF.

The table lists this clonotype with a few counts. This chain joins TRBV4-1 and TRBJ1-3, with 7 bases matching TRBD1. The CDR3 has 17 residues. CDR1 and CDR2 from the germline V gene are MGHRA and YSYEKL. V shed 1 base, J shed 4 bases, and the junction held 10 bases outside the gene matches. The CDR3 region has the DNA TGCGCCAGCAGCCAAGGAGGAGCGAGGGGGCGAGGAAACACCATATATTTT. Residues: CASSQGGARGRGNTIYF.

The J gene is TRBJ2-7, the V gene TRBV5-1; TRBD2 matches at 7 bases. Trimming cost V 3 bases and J 3 bases; bases outside gene matches: 12. Germline CDR1 is SGHRS and CDR2 is YFSETQ. The CDR3 extends over 16 amino acids. The CDR3 loop reads CASSYSSGRGFYEQYF. In nucleotides, the CDR3 is TGCGCCAGCAGCTATTCGTCGGGGAGGGGTTTCTACGAGCAGTACTTC.

V usage is TRBV25-1 and J usage is TRBJ2-4; 8 nucleotides align to TRBD1. Germline V CDR1 and CDR2: MGHDK, SYGVNS. V lost 3 bases, J lost 2 bases, and 6 bases stayed unmatched. The CDR3 loop spans 16 amino acids. Here the CDR3 reads CASSDRPGGPKNIQYF. The CDR3 DNA sequence: TGTGCCAGCAGTGATCGGCCAGGGGGCCCCAAAAACATTCAGTACTTC.

This chain uses TRBV20-1 with TRBJ2-7, with TRBD2 as a possible D gene (5 bases). The CDR3 has 13 residues. CDR1 is DFQATT and CDR2 is SNEGSKA in the germline V gene (reference sequence). Trimming cost V 3 bases and J 2 bases, with 11 bases left between them. In DNA, the CDR3 is TGCAGTGCTAGCTTGGAGGCCCCCTACGAGCAGTACTTC. Amino acid sequence: CSASLEAPYEQYF.

This clonotype was detected a few times. This rearrangement joins TRBV4-1 to TRBJ2-7; unclear D gene. CDR1 MGHRA and CDR2 YSYEKL come from the germline V gene. The CDR3 contains 14 residues. V lost 1 base, J lost 0 bases, and 7 bases lay in between. CDR3 DNA: TGCGCCAGCAGCCAAGGGGTAGACTCCTACGAGCAGTACTTC. It translates to CASSQGVDSYEQYF.

This clonotype appeared a few times. This sequence joins TRBV4-3 and TRBJ1-2, with a tentative D call TRBD1 (6 bases). V shed 4 bases and J shed 0 bases, with 15 bases lying between them. Germline-derived CDR1 and CDR2 are LGHNA and YSLEER. The length of the CDR3 is 16 residues. The CDR3 spells CASSPSGAATNYGYTF. The CDR3 DNA is TGCGCCAGCAGCCCCTCGGGGGCCGCTACTAACTATGGCTACACCTTC.

The chain joins TRBV7-9 to TRBJ2-5; D not resolved. This CDR3 is built from 14 residues. Trimming removed 3 bases from V and 1 base from J, with 9 bases in between. The germline CDR1 and CDR2 sequences are SEHNR and FQNEAQ (reference sequence). DNA for the CDR3: TGTGCCAGCAGCTTGCAAGCTCCCCAAGAGACCCAGTACTTC. This translates into CASSLQAPQETQYF.

This clonotype turned up a few times. V and J are TRBV12-3 or TRBV12-4 and TRBJ2-7, with TRBD1 matching over 9 bases. J lost 6 bases, V lost 5 bases, and 11 bases had no gene match. This CDR3 comprises 15 residues. The CDR3 DNA is TGTGCCAGCAGTCCCGGGACAGGGAATCGTCGCGAGCAGTACTTC. The encoded protein is CASSPGTGNRREQYF.

This clonotype appeared a few times. The chain employs TRBV19 and TRBJ2-1; TRBD1 matches 7 bases. CDR1 and CDR2 (germline): LNHDA, SQIVND (reference sequence). J gave up 8 bases and V 9 bases, and 10 bases lay outside the gene matches. The CDR3 sequence is 13 residues long. The CDR3 spells CASHDRARDEQFF. CDR3 coding DNA: TGTGCCAGCCACGACAGGGCTCGGGATGAGCAGTTCTTC.

The rearrangement links TRBV6-4 to TRBJ2-2; D may correspond to TRBD1 or TRBD2 (5 bases each). Trimming removed 6 bases from V and 2 bases from J, with 16 bases in between. Germline-derived CDR1 and CDR2 are MRHNA and SNTAGT. The CDR3 extends over 16 amino acids. CDR3 coding DNA: TGTGCCAGCAGCACTGGGGGAGCGATAAACACCGGGGAGCTGTTTTTT. Translating gives CASSTGGAINTGELFF.

The J gene is TRBJ2-3, the V gene TRBV11-2; 10 bases line up with TRBD1. CDR1 SGHAT and CDR2 FQNNGV come from the germline V gene. V lost 1 base and J lost 2; bases outside the gene matches: 3. The CDR3 is made up of 16 amino acids. CDR3 residues: CASSLGGQGFTDTQYF. The CDR3 coding sequence is TGTGCCAGCAGCTTAGGGGGACAGGGGTTCACAGATACGCAGTATTTT.

This clonotype was found many times. The chain couples TRBV27 to TRBJ1-3; tentative D call: TRBD1 (6 bases). V lost 6 bases, J lost 4 bases, and 16 bases lay in between. This CDR3 region has 15 residues. The germline CDR1 and CDR2 sequences are MNHEY and SMNVEV (reference sequence). The CDR3 nucleotides read TGTGCCAGCAGCCGCCGGGGGGCACAAGGAAACACCATATATTTT. The encoded protein is CASSRRGAQGNTIYF.

This clonotype appeared many times. The gene calls are TRBV5-1 and TRBJ2-6; the D is unclear. Germline CDR1 SGHRS, CDR2 YFSETQ. The ends were cut back, 1 base at V and 4 bases at J, with 12 bases in the middle. The CDR3 has 16 residues. CDR3 amino acids: CASSLSLVSGANVLTF. The DNA of the CDR3 is TGCGCCAGCAGCTTGTCCCTTGTATCCGGGGCCAACGTCCTGACTTTC.

Only a few counts were recorded for this clonotype. J is TRBJ1-4 and V is TRBV11-2, with 8 bases fitting TRBD1. V was clipped by 3 bases and J by 7 bases; unmatched bases: 4. This CDR3 comprises 14 residues. Germline V gene data show CDR1 as SGHAT and CDR2 as FQNNGV. CDR3 bases: TGTGCCAGCAGCTTGACAGGGGTCGGTGAAAAACTGTTTTTT. Translation: CASSLTGVGEKLFF.

The chain links TRBV7-3 to TRBJ1-3; 9 bases match TRBD1. V lost 5 bases, J lost 6 bases, and 5 bases stayed unmatched. This CDR3 is 14 amino acids long. Germline V gene sequence: CDR1 SGHTA, CDR2 FQGTGA. This CDR3 reads CASSLTGGANTIYF. The CDR3 coding sequence is TGTGCCAGCAGCCTGACAGGGGGTGCAAACACCATATATTTT.

J is TRBJ2-1 and V is TRBV11-3, with D perhaps matching TRBD1 (6 bases). Between the trimmed V and J ends, which lost 5 bases and 6 bases, there was a span of 14 bases. The CDR3 contains 14 residues. Germline V lookup: CDR1 SGHNT, CDR2 YENEEA. Written as DNA, the CDR3 is TGTGCCAGCAGCCCCCGGGACACAGGCAATGAGCAGTTCTTC. Translation: CASSPRDTGNEQFF.

The chain combines TRBV9 with TRBJ1-1; 7 nucleotides agree with TRBD1. Per germline, CDR1 SGDLS and CDR2 YYNGEE. Trimming took 3 bases from V and 2 from J; bases not matched to a gene: 10. The CDR3 has 16 residues. The CDR3 here is CASSAPTGTTNTEAFF. Here the CDR3 DNA reads TGTGCCAGCAGCGCCCCGACAGGGACAACTAACACTGAAGCTTTCTTT.

This chain links TRBV4-1 with TRBJ2-1; D not resolved. Germline values: CDR1 MGHRA, CDR2 YSYEKL. The CDR3 consists of 15 residues. The V and J ends lost 3 bases and 0 bases respectively, with 9 bases between them. The CDR3 is CASSHPASSYNEQFF. CDR3 bases: TGCGCCAGCAGCCATCCAGCGAGCTCCTACAATGAGCAGTTCTTC.

V gene TRBV7-8 combines with J gene TRBJ2-5; D is ambiguous. V lost 1 base, J lost 2 bases, and 14 bases lay in between. Germline CDR1 reads SGHVS; CDR2 reads FQNEAQ. The length of the CDR3 is 16 residues. Here the CDR3 DNA reads TGTGCCAGCAGCTTAGTTTTGACGTCGCCTCAAGAGACCCAGTACTTC. Translated: CASSLVLTSPQETQYF.